This T cell receptor beta chain was sequenced in a study of Ad26.COV2.S vaccination and SARS-CoV-2 variants. The wider study: Once, or twice with 56 days between doses, Ad26.COV2.S was given intramuscularly.

Measured with immunoSEQ multiplex PCR; TCRdb has only the in-frame clones, and not every one. In the table there are just over 350,000 clones, approximately 81% of which are singletons. The CDR3 is made up of 13 amino acids. The J segment lost 9 bases and the V segment lost 5 bases, leaving 4 bases of the junction unmatched. CDR1 and CDR2 from the germline V gene are GTSNPN and SVGIG (reference sequence). Findings and caveats of the study: Assessments of TCR breadth and depth may have underestimated the total T cell responses.

Concerning this clone: No antigen is known for it.

As to treatment: about 20 received Ad26.COV2.S at low or high dose, single or two shots; 5 received placebo; per-sample allocation not given. Samples came from day 63 after the first vaccine or placebo injection. The specimen comprised peripheral blood, sampled in a trial of Ad26.COV2.S vaccine versus placebo. The rearrangement links TRBV30 to TRBJ1-6; 10 nucleotides align to TRBD1. The clonotype was recovered from a person aged 18-60 years who received the Ad26.COV2.S COVID-19 vaccine or a placebo. CDR3 loop: CAWGDRGISPLHF. The CDR3 DNA follows: TGTGCCTGGGGGGACAGGGGAATTTCACCCCTCCACTTT.